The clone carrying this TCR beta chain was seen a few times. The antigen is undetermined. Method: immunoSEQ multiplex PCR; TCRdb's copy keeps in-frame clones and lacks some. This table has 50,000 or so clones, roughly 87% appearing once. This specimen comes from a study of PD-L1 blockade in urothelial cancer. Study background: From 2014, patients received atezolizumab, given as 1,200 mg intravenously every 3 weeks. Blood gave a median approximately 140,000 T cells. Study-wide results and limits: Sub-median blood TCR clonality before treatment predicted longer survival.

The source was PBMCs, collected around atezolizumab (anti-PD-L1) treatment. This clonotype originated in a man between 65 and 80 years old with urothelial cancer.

CDR3 DNA: TGTGCCAGCAGTGAGGGCAGGGGGAACACTGAAGCTTTCTTT. It yields the protein CASSEGRGNTEAFF. The genes are TRBV6-4 and TRBJ1-1; D is perhaps TRBD1 (6 bases). Trimming pared 3 bases from V and 1 base from J, leaving 9 bases between. The germline CDR1 and CDR2 sequences are MRHNA and SNTAGT. The CDR3 totals 14 residues.